This TCR beta chain was documented in a study of regulatory T cells in long-lasting Graves disease. General study findings and limits: Exclusively peripheral blood, rather than thyroid tissue, was studied. The persistent group shared about 2,700 public clonotypes, more than the 850 to 1,000 shared by new patients.

This sample's time point: newly diagnosed GD, antithyroid drugs for less than 3 months. The TCR library was made from RNA that had been extracted from PBMCs in TRIzol. Blood from the periphery, around 9.3 milliliters in all, was drawn into EDTA tubes. Both iRepertoire HTBI primers and Arm-PCR of CDR3 regions were used to build the TCR beta libraries. A single record per CDR3 protein comes from TCRdb applying MiXCR to the multiplex PCR reads. The profile covers fewer than 400,000 distinct CDR3 sequences, with about 18% appearing a single time and about 40% taken by the ten largest. Regarding this clonotype: Antigen: not known. A much larger clone lies a single base off, so this may be a read error. Since no conserved phenylalanine or tryptophan closes the CDR3, a read error is the likely cause.

Sequencing was performed on peripheral blood mononuclear cells (PBMCs), taken at new diagnosis, from a patient treated with antithyroid drugs. The receptor comes from a female donor with Graves disease.

The CDR3: CASKRGLDYGYTL. The CDR3 nucleotides read TGTGCCAGCAAAAGGGGGCTTGACTATGGCTACACCTTG. The chain couples TRBV6-2 or TRBV6-3 to TRBJ1-2; TRBD1 agrees at 7 bases. This CDR3 is 13 amino acids long. Germline V CDR1 and CDR2: MNHEY, SVGEGT. V trimming: 7 bases; J trimming: 3 bases; junction bases outside the gene matches: 5.